This TCR beta chain was documented in a study of cytomegalovirus exposure and HLA in healthy donors. J was trimmed by 1 base and V by 4 bases; bases with no gene match: 5. This CDR3 comprises 17 residues. Germline-derived CDR1 and CDR2 are MGHRA and YSYEKL. The study ran its PCR with 60 Vbeta and 13 Jbeta primers. TCRdb keeps only in-frame clones here, not all; method: immunoSEQ multiplex PCR. The table includes about 130,000 clones, more than 75% detected once. Sample: PBMCs. This TCR came from a man between 40 and 49 years old in good health and CMV-seronegative. The chain carries TRBV4-1 and TRBJ2-3, with TRBD2 identical over 13 bases. Here the CDR3 reads CASSPETSGGGTDTQYF. CDR3 sequence (DNA): TGCGCCAGCAGCCCCGAAACTAGCGGGGGGGGCACAGATACGCAGTATTTT.